This TCR beta chain is drawn from a study of glioma-infiltrating T cells after dendritic cell vaccination. The time point here: after dendritic cell vaccination, including at tumor progression/relapse. Isocitrate dehydrogenase mutation was absent in all glioblastoma patients. A remark on this clone: Antigen specificity is unknown.

Points from the study as a whole: Few patients contributed both blood and tumor specimens.

This CDR3 contains 15 residues. CDR1 is SGHRS, CDR2 YFSETQ, per germline. Trimming cost V 0 bases and J 2 bases, with 8 bases left between them. The immunoSEQ assay amplified TCRB CDR3 from up to roughly 2 ug DNA. The assay was immunoSEQ multiplex PCR, and TCRdb's table has in-frame clones only and misses some. The data hold 100,000 or so clones, with around 91% observed a single time. The TCR originated in a human donor with glioblastoma. The chain recombines TRBV5-1 with TRBJ2-2, with D uncertain. Sequencing used blood, obtained after dendritic cell vaccination. The DNA of the CDR3 is TGCGCCAGCAGCTTGGCACAGAGAAACACCGGGGAGCTGTTTTTT. It encodes CASSLAQRNTGELFF. Variable domain in full (rest from reference TRBV5-1 and TRBJ2-2): KAGVTQTPRYLIKTRGQQVTLSCSPISGHRSVSWYQQTPGQGLQFLFEYFSETQRNKGNFPGRFSGRQFSNSRSEMNVSTLELGDSALYLCASSLAQRNTGELFFGEGSRLTVL.